These 12 T cell receptor beta chains came from one sample sequenced in a study of siplizumab effects on memory and regulatory T cells. Using immunoSEQ multiplex PCR, the repertoire was profiled, and TCRdb retains in-frame clones only, with some absent. The sample has 100,000 or so clones, about 94% seen once. The sequencing input was non-Treg CD4+ T cells sorted from blood. These receptor sequences come from a human donor in good health.

On this clone: The sample has other DNA sequences that encode this CDR3 too. The CDR3 DNA reads as TGCAGCGTTGGGGATGGGGGAAACACCATATATTTT. This translates into CSVGDGGNTIYF. The chain employs TRBV29-1 and TRBJ1-3; no clear D gene. Germline lookup yields CDR1 SQVTM and CDR2 ANQGSEA. Between the trimmed V and J ends, which lost 4 bases and 4 bases, there was a span of 8 bases. There are 12 residues in the CDR3.

V usage is TRBV5-1 and J usage is TRBJ1-1; D is undetermined. The length of the CDR3 is 12 residues. CDR1 is SGHRS, CDR2 YFSETQ, per germline. Trimming removed 6 bases from V and 14 bases from J, with 20 bases in between. The CDR3 region is CASTSDRGKGFF. In DNA, the CDR3 is TGCGCCAGCACTTCCGATCGGGGAAAGGGCTTCTTT. Based on the CDR3 plus reference TRBV5-1 and TRBJ1-1, the full variable domain is KAGVTQTPRYLIKTRGQQVTLSCSPISGHRSVSWYQQTPGQGLQFLFEYFSETQRNKGNFPGRFSGRQFSNSRSEMNVSTLELGDSALYLCASTSDRGKGFFGQGTRLTVV.

The chain recombines TRBV19 with TRBJ2-5; TRBD2 is a possible D gene (5 bases). The CDR3 is 14 residues long. Per germline, CDR1 LNHDA and CDR2 SQIVND (reference sequence). V shed 5 bases and J shed 3 bases, with 13 bases lying between them. The CDR3 bases are TGTGCCAGTAGTCCCCGCCGGGGAGAAGAGACCCAGTACTTC. This gives the protein CASSPRRGEETQYF.

The chain has TRBV10-3 and TRBJ2-1; 11 positions match TRBD2. This CDR3 spans 17 amino acids. V gave up 4 bases and J gave up 3 bases; unmatched junction bases: 8. Germline V gene lookup returns CDR1 ENHRY and CDR2 SYGVKD. The CDR3 nucleotides are TGTGCCATCAGTGTGGGGCTAGCGGGAGGAGGCTACAATGAGCAGTTCTTC. Its protein is CAISVGLAGGGYNEQFF.

The rearrangement links TRBV5-4 to TRBJ2-1; D remains ambiguous. The CDR3 length is 12 residues. V was pared by 0 bases and J by 10 bases, with 8 bases between. Germline CDR1 and CDR2: SGHNT and YYREEE (reference sequence). Written as DNA, the CDR3 is TGTGCCAGCAGCTTGGACGGGCGCGAGCAGTTCTTC. This gives the protein CASSLDGREQFF.

The CDR3: CSARLKGSAFF. CDR3 nucleotide sequence: TGCAGTGCTAGACTTAAGGGTTCAGCTTTCTTT. This sequence joins TRBV20-1 and TRBJ1-1; D is undetermined. The CDR3 has 11 residues. Between the trimmed V and J ends, which lost 2 bases and 10 bases, there was a span of 11 bases. Germline lookup yields CDR1 DFQATT and CDR2 SNEGSKA (reference sequence).

The genes are TRBV5-1 and TRBJ1-2; TRBD1 matches 7 bases. The CDR3 totals 14 residues. Germline V CDR1 and CDR2: SGHRS, YFSETQ. V lost 0 bases to trimming and J lost 4 bases; unmatched junction nucleotides: 3. The CDR3 loop is CASSLAQGVYGYTF. The CDR3 coding sequence is TGCGCCAGCAGCTTGGCGCAGGGGGTCTATGGCTACACCTTC.

The V and J genes are TRBV28 and TRBJ1-5; the D gene is possibly TRBD1 (6 bases). Trimming stripped 5 bases from V and 3 bases from J, with 11 bases between. The CDR3 runs 14 residues. Germline CDR1 reads MDHEN; CDR2 reads SYDVKM. CDR3 bases: TGTGCCAGCAGTCTAGGGGGGGTCAATCAGCCCCAGCATTTT. Protein product: CASSLGGVNQPQHF.

This rearrangement joins TRBV7-9 to TRBJ2-1; 13 nucleotides align to TRBD2. CDR3 size: 14 residues. V lost 5 bases to trimming and J lost 9 bases; unmatched junction nucleotides: 4. Germline V gene lookup returns CDR1 SEHNR and CDR2 FQNEAQ (reference sequence). The CDR3 protein is CASSRTSGSVEQFF. The CDR3 DNA sequence: TGTGCCAGCAGCCGGACTAGCGGGAGCGTTGAGCAGTTCTTC.

This clone has just one count. The V call is TRBV10-1, the J call TRBJ2-2, with D possibly matching TRBD2 (6 bases). The CDR3 is made up of 14 amino acids. The ends were cut back, 5 bases at V and 5 bases at J, with 12 bases in the middle. The V gene's germline CDR1 is WNHNN and CDR2 SYGVQD (reference sequence). The CDR3 region is CASSWDSGTGELFF. The CDR3 region has the DNA TGCGCCAGCAGTTGGGACTCGGGGACCGGGGAGCTGTTTTTT.

The chain joins TRBV19 to TRBJ1-1; D gene unclear. Germline assignment: CDR1 LNHDA and CDR2 SQIVND (reference sequence). There are 12 residues in the CDR3. V was trimmed by 7 bases and J by 4 bases, leaving 10 bases between them. CDR3 in DNA: TGTGCCAGTATTTTCTGGGGCACTGAAGCTTTCTTT. It codes for CASIFWGTEAFF.

The chain joins TRBV18 to TRBJ2-7; D is perhaps TRBD1 (5 bases). The germline V gene encodes CDR1 KGHSH and CDR2 LQKENI. The CDR3 loop spans 16 amino acids. Trimming stripped 3 bases from V and 6 bases from J, with 21 bases between. The CDR3 reads CASSPVTWVREGEQYF. In DNA, the CDR3 is TGTGCCAGCTCACCGGTGACGTGGGTCAGGGAAGGCGAGCAGTACTTC.